This T cell receptor (beta chain) was obtained from a study of shared clonotypes between healthy human individuals. Study details: Donor ages ranged 18 to 49 years: a couple of women, a few men.

Points from the study as a whole: Sampling included only blood; tissue repertoires likely differ. Among non-shared clonotypes, generation probabilities were lower than among those shared by all four donors.

V was clipped by 0 bases and J by 1 base, with 17 bases between them. CDR3 size: 18 residues. The germline V gene encodes CDR1 LGHNA and CDR2 YSLEER. Concerning this clone itself: The antigen remains unidentified.

The run depth of the assay was deep. The data were produced by immunoSEQ multiplex PCR, yet TCRdb's version contains in-frame clones alone and is incomplete. The data contain 2 million to 2.5 million clones, 85% to 95% of them singletons. This sequence was found in a man between 18 and 35 years old in good health. This chain joins TRBV4-3 and TRBJ2-3; D is perhaps TRBD1 (5 bases). Material for sequencing was naive CD4+ T cells sorted from blood. As to subset: CD45RA+ positively selected. The CDR3 loop reads CASSQDLPAGRGTDTQYF. The CDR3 nucleotides read TGCGCCAGCAGCCAAGATCTTCCGGCTGGCAGGGGCACAGATACGCAGTATTTT.